The following is a T cell receptor beta chain sequence with its context. Antigen unknown. The study ran its PCR with 60 Vbeta and 13 Jbeta primers. Clones were read by immunoSEQ multiplex PCR, and TCRdb kept only the in-frame ones, dropping some. Here the sample spans under 200,000 clones, approximately 85% being singletons. The data were taken from a study of cytomegalovirus exposure and HLA in healthy donors. Study-wide results and limits: As was reported, the classifier diagnosed cytomegalovirus status with high specificity and sensitivity. The study designated over 150 TCR beta chains cytomegalovirus-associated.

The CDR3 is 19 amino acids. Trimming cost V 2 bases and J 3 bases; bases outside gene matches: 7. Germline V gives CDR1 SGHVS, CDR2 FNYEAQ. The rearrangement joins TRBV7-6 to TRBJ2-1, with 16 bases aligning to TRBD2. The TCR originated in a woman in her 50s in good health and CMV-seronegative. Sequencing was performed on PBMCs. The CDR3 reads CASSLRGLAGGGYYNEQFF. The CDR3 DNA is TGTGCCAGCAGCTTACGGGGACTAGCGGGAGGGGGATACTACAATGAGCAGTTCTTC.